The 14 T cell receptor beta chains in this list originate from one sample, sequenced in a study of T-cell memory formation after mild COVID-19 (dated by TCRdb to the early 2020s). Library construction relied on 5' RACE. Sequencing took place on an Illumina NovaSeq 6000. TCRdb handled the public reads itself, with Q25 trimming in fastp and clone calling in MiXCR, and kept productive beta chains. Rows are combined by CDR3 protein, so each entry shows the most common genes and DNA. The sample yields 55,000 to 65,000 distinct CDR3 sequences; 8% to 9.5% were counted once. 1.2% of the sample belongs to the ten largest clones. The specimen was PBMCs or a T cell subset sorted from them (not recorded which). These TCRs come from a man aged 18 to 35 who had mild COVID-19 (a few samples of this study predate the infection). The sample titles of this study are shuffled in the database, so cell type and time point are left out; the donor was told from shared clones.

This clonotype was found a few times. The chain joins TRBV19 to TRBJ2-2; 7 nucleotides agree with TRBD1. CDR3 size: 15 residues. The V and J ends lost 4 bases and 8 bases, in that order; junction bases with no gene match: 10. Germline V gene sequence: CDR1 LNHDA, CDR2 SQIVND (reference sequence). The CDR3 DNA is TGTGCCAGTAGTAGGGACAGTACCCTACCGGGGGAGCTGTTTTTT. Translated, it gives CASSRDSTLPGELFF.

The sample holds a few counts of this clonotype. The rearrangement links TRBV21-1 to TRBJ2-3. TRBV21-1 is noted as a pseudogene. CDR3 size: 16 residues. The CDR3 DNA follows: TGTGCCAGCCGACTGGCACAGCCAGTCTATACAGATACGCAGTATTTT. Translating it yields CASRLAQPVYTDTQYF.

This clonotype showed up just a few times. V and J are TRBV18 and TRBJ2-3; D may be TRBD2 (6 bases). This CDR3 is 15 amino acids long. V dropped 3 bases and J dropped 0 bases, with 10 bases sitting between them. CDR1 is KGHSH and CDR2 is LQKENI in the germline V gene. The CDR3: CASSPSAGSTDTQYF. CDR3 nucleotide sequence: TGTGCCAGCTCACCCTCTGCGGGGAGCACAGATACGCAGTATTTT.

J is TRBJ2-5 and V is TRBV28; TRBD2 matches at 7 bases. J lost 0 bases, V lost 1 base, and 5 bases had no gene match. This CDR3 comprises 16 residues. CDR1 is MDHEN and CDR2 is SYDVKM in the germline V gene. The CDR3 spells CASSLLGGGYQETQYF. CDR3 bases: TGTGCCAGCAGTTTATTGGGGGGGGGATACCAAGAGACCCAGTACTTC.

This clonotype was seen a few times. This chain links TRBV7-3 with TRBJ2-5; 10 nucleotides line up with TRBD1. Germline CDR1 is SGHTA and CDR2 is FQGTGA. J was trimmed by 5 bases and V by 2 bases; bases with no gene match: 5. This CDR3 comprises 15 residues. The CDR3 sequence: CASSLGQGGRETQYF. Written as DNA, the CDR3 is TGTGCCAGCAGCTTAGGACAGGGGGGGAGGGAGACCCAGTACTTC.

This clonotype has ten or more counts. The J gene is TRBJ2-1, the V gene TRBV4-3; D is perhaps TRBD1 (5 bases). CDR3 size: 12 residues. The germline V and J ends were trimmed by 2 bases and 10 bases, with 9 bases remaining between them. The germline V gene has CDR1 LGHNA and CDR2 YSLEER. CDR3 sequence reads: CASSQWGNEQFF. CDR3 in DNA: TGCGCCAGCAGCCAATGGGGCAACGAGCAGTTCTTC.

This clonotype was detected only a few times. V gene TRBV10-3 combines with J gene TRBJ2-7; 7 nucleotides line up with TRBD1. Germline CDR1 is ENHRY and CDR2 is SYGVKD. Unmatched junction bases numbered 14, after V lost 0 bases and J lost 6 bases. This CDR3 is built from 17 residues. The CDR3 sequence is CAISESTRVGGWREQYV. The CDR3 DNA reads TGTGCCATCAGTGAGTCGACGCGGGTAGGGGGCTGGCGCGAGCAGTACGTC.

This clonotype was picked up a small number of times. The chain combines TRBV2 with TRBJ2-1, with 13 bases lining up with TRBD2. V lost 7 bases and J lost 8; bases outside the gene matches: 8. CDR1 is SNHLY and CDR2 is FYNNEI in the germline V gene. This CDR3 comprises 15 residues. Here the CDR3 DNA reads TGTGCCAGCAACCCACGACTAGCGGGGGGCGATGAGCAGTTCTTC. Its translation is CASNPRLAGGDEQFF.

This clonotype appeared many times. The CDR3 is CASSRRTEETQYF. The CDR3 nucleotides read TGTGCCAGCAGCCGACGGACAGAAGAGACCCAGTACTTC. The V call is TRBV5-8, the J call TRBJ2-5, with D possibly being TRBD1 (6 bases). V lost 4 bases and J 3 bases, leaving 10 bases between the germline ends. CDR1 and CDR2 (germline): SGHTS, YDEGEE. The length of the CDR3 is 13 residues.

This clonotype was counted between two and nine times. The gene calls are TRBV12-3 or TRBV12-4 and TRBJ1-1, with 7 bases aligning to TRBD1. With V trimmed by 4 bases and J by 4 bases, 12 bases remained unmatched. The CDR3 is 16 amino acids. The CDR3 is CASSSGQPSAGTEAFF. The CDR3 DNA reads TGTGCCAGCAGTTCGGGACAGCCATCGGCGGGCACTGAAGCTTTCTTT.

The chain uses TRBV7-9 and TRBJ1-1; 8 bases are shared with TRBD1. V dropped 5 bases and J dropped 1; count of bases not matched to a gene: 6. The CDR3 runs to 15 residues. Germline loops: CDR1 SEHNR, CDR2 FQNEAQ (reference sequence). The CDR3 region has the DNA TGTGCCAGCAGCCCTGGGACAGGCAAGAACACTGAAGCTTTCTTT. It translates to CASSPGTGKNTEAFF.

This clonotype was seen only a few times. J is TRBJ1-2 and V is TRBV4-3; D is unresolved. CDR3 length: 14 amino acids. Per germline, CDR1 LGHNA and CDR2 YSLEER. V lost 1 base and J 2 bases, leaving 8 bases between the germline ends. The CDR3 DNA reads TGCGCCAGCAGCCAAGGTTCGGGGAACTATGGCTACACCTTC. Protein: CASSQGSGNYGYTF.

CDR3 loop: CASSVYSGTNQETQYF. The CDR3 DNA is TGTGCCAGCAGCGTATACTCCGGGACCAACCAAGAGACCCAGTACTTC. This sequence joins TRBV9 and TRBJ2-5; D is perhaps TRBD1 or TRBD2 (5 bases each). In germline, CDR1 is SGDLS, CDR2 YYNGEE. The CDR3 contains 16 residues. V lost 1 base to trimming and J lost 0 bases, with 13 bases between them.

This clonotype was recorded a few times. The chain uses TRBV11-2 and TRBJ2-1, with 10 bases lining up with TRBD2. Germline V gene sequence: CDR1 SGHAT, CDR2 FQNNGV. V dropped 5 bases and J dropped 6; count of bases not matched to a gene: 4. CDR3 length: 14 amino acids. The CDR3 reads CASSARLAGNEQFF. CDR3 nucleotide sequence: TGTGCCAGCAGCGCCCGACTAGCGGGCAATGAGCAGTTCTTC.